The 15 T cell receptor beta chains listed next were all sequenced from one sample in a study of T cell repertoires in aging, cancer and after chemotherapy (dated 2019 in TCRdb). The sequencer was an Illumina MiSeq. Rearranged TRB sequences spanning V, D and J segments were amplified by multiplex touch-down PCR using a mixed TRB-A/B primer pool. TCRdb's own reprocessing of the public reads used fastp at Q25 and MiXCR and kept productive beta chains. Each record represents a unique CDR3 protein, reported with the most common genes and DNA among its rows. For this sample there are 4,500 to 7,000 distinct CDR3 sequences; about 38% appear just once. Around 47% of the sample rests with the top ten. Genomic DNA extracted from peripheral blood, rather than sorted cells or RNA, was used as the source for amplification of TCR beta rearrangements. Sequences were obtained from blood. Receptors originate from a human donor in good health.

The chain uses TRBV6-1 and TRBJ2-1, with D maybe TRBD1 (6 bases). This CDR3 contains 17 residues. The germline V and J ends were trimmed by 5 bases and 2 bases, with 19 bases remaining between them. The germline CDR1 and CDR2 sequences are MNHNS and SASEGT. CDR3 sequence: CASSPPGQFSTYNEQFF. CDR3 DNA sequence: TGTGCCAGCAGTCCCCCCGGACAGTTTTCGACCTACAATGAGCAGTTCTTC.

V is TRBV18 and J is TRBJ2-7; the D gene is possibly TRBD2 (6 bases). Germline V gives CDR1 KGHSH, CDR2 LQKENI. The CDR3 totals 16 residues. V lost 3 bases to trimming and J lost 7 bases, with 22 bases between them. This chain's CDR3 is CASSPVSRGDLGEQYF. The CDR3 nucleotides are TGTGCCAGCTCACCCGTGTCGCGGGGAGACCTTGGTGAGCAGTACTTC.

The chain uses TRBV6-5 and TRBJ2-2; TRBD2 agrees at 9 bases. V dropped 4 bases and J dropped 0; count of bases not matched to a gene: 3. Germline V gene data show CDR1 as MNHEY and CDR2 as SVGAGI. CDR3 size: 16 residues. Here the CDR3 DNA reads TGTGCCAGCAGTTTGTTAGCGGGGGCGAACACCGGGGAGCTGTTTTTT. It encodes CASSLLAGANTGELFF.

As to this clonotype: At one boundary the junction diverges from the germline segment, which might be a read error. The chain combines TRBV20-1 with TRBJ1-2, with 7 positions matching TRBD1. The CDR3 runs to 11 residues. The V gene's germline CDR1 is DFQATT and CDR2 SNEGSKA (reference sequence). The CDR3: CSADRDYDYTF. In DNA, the CDR3 is TGCAGTGCCGACAGGGACTATGACTACACCTTC.

The chain combines TRBV6-1 with TRBJ1-2; D gene unclear. In germline, CDR1 is MNHNS, CDR2 SASEGT. The CDR3 is 15 amino acids. V was shortened by 2 bases and J by 4 bases, with 14 bases between the two germline ends. CDR3 sequence: CASSELVLRSYGYTF. As DNA, the CDR3 is TGTGCCAGCAGTGAACTCGTCCTAAGGAGCTATGGCTACACCTTC.

V gene TRBV19 combines with J gene TRBJ1-3; TRBD1 aligns across 7 bases. The J segment lost 0 bases and the V segment lost 7 bases, leaving 9 bases of the junction unmatched. This CDR3 comprises 16 residues. The germline V gene encodes CDR1 LNHDA and CDR2 SQIVND (reference sequence). The CDR3 coding sequence is TGTGCCAGTAAGCCGACAGGGACAAGCTCTGGAAACACCATATATTTT. Amino acids: CASKPTGTSSGNTIYF.

This chain links TRBV12-3 or TRBV12-4 with TRBJ2-7, with 10 bases lining up with TRBD1. V was pared by 7 bases and J by 6 bases, with 12 bases of the junction left unmatched. This CDR3 is built from 15 residues. As DNA, the CDR3 is TGTGCCAGCACGTCCCGACAGGGGGCAGTTTTCGAGCAGTACTTC. Protein: CASTSRQGAVFEQYF.

V usage is TRBV6-5 and J usage is TRBJ2-6; D is possibly TRBD1 (6 bases). With 7 bases removed from V and 0 bases from J, the gap between germline ends came to 22 bases. Per the germline V gene, CDR1 is MNHEY and CDR2 is SVGAGI. The CDR3 contains 19 residues. CDR3 region: CASTSEQGSTLSGANVLTF. The CDR3 nucleotides are TGTGCCAGCACCTCAGAACAGGGAAGCACTCTCTCTGGGGCCAACGTCCTGACTTTC.

This chain uses TRBV11-1 with TRBJ2-3; 7 nucleotides line up with TRBD2. With 3 bases clipped from V and 4 bases from J, the junction kept 1 base outside the gene matches. There are 13 residues in the CDR3. From germline, CDR1 is SGHAT and CDR2 FQDESV (reference sequence). In DNA form, the CDR3 reads TGTGCCAGCAGCTTGGGGGGGGCAGATACGCAGTATTTT. This sequence encodes CASSLGGADTQYF.

The chain recombines TRBV12-3 or TRBV12-4 with TRBJ2-5; no clear D. V dropped 3 bases and J dropped 1 base, with 3 bases sitting between them. This CDR3 has 12 amino acids. CDR3 region: CASSLGQETQYF. DNA for the CDR3: TGTGCCAGCAGTTTGGGCCAAGAGACCCAGTACTTC.

This clonotype was counted a few times. V usage is TRBV19 and J usage is TRBJ1-5, with 7 positions matching TRBD1. After removal of 1 base from V and 4 bases from J, the junction contained 19 bases not matched to a gene. The CDR3 extends over 20 amino acids. Germline values: CDR1 LNHDA, CDR2 SQIVND (reference sequence). The chain's CDR3 is CASSIGLGTASIKGNQPQHF. The CDR3 DNA reads TGTGCCAGTAGTATAGGTTTAGGGACAGCGTCAATCAAAGGAAATCAGCCCCAGCATTTT.

This clonotype turned up a few times. The chain combines TRBV11-1 with TRBJ1-1; no firm D call. The CDR3 spans 15 residues. Germline CDR1 reads SGHAT; CDR2 reads FQDESV (reference sequence). V dropped 5 bases and J dropped 3 bases, with 16 bases sitting between them. The CDR3 loop reads CASSRPKAIDTEAFF. DNA of the CDR3: TGTGCCAGCAGCCGACCGAAGGCGATCGACACTGAAGCTTTCTTT.

This clonotype is labeled medium-sized. The J gene is TRBJ2-2, the V gene TRBV11-1; no definite D call. Trimming shortened V by 4 bases and J by 6 bases, and 15 bases separated the two germline ends. CDR3 length: 15 amino acids. Germline V gene data show CDR1 as SGHAT and CDR2 as FQDESV (reference sequence). The CDR3 spells CASSSYTLSPGELFF. Written as DNA, the CDR3 is TGTGCCAGCAGCTCTTACACCCTTTCCCCCGGGGAGCTGTTTTTT. Using reference TRBV11-1 and TRBJ2-2 for the parts outside the CDR3, the full variable domain is EAEVAQSPRYKITEKSQAVAFWCDPISGHATLYWYRQILGQGPELLVQFQDESVVDDSQLPKDRFSAERLKGVDSTLKIQPAELGDSAMYLCASSSYTLSPGELFFGEGSRLTVL.

The chain combines TRBV19 with TRBJ1-3, with TRBD1 matching 8 bases. Germline V gene lookup returns CDR1 LNHDA and CDR2 SQIVND (reference sequence). The CDR3 contains 15 residues. Germline trimming cut 6 bases from V and 0 bases from J; bases unmatched to any gene: 4. As DNA, the CDR3 is TGTGCCAGTAGGGCGGGACAGGACTCTGGAAACACCATATATTTT. Translating it yields CASRAGQDSGNTIYF.

In this sample, this clonotype is medium-sized. The chain links TRBV29-1 to TRBJ1-1; D uncertain. Germline assignment: CDR1 SQVTM and CDR2 ANQGSEA. Trimming removed 6 bases from V and 11 bases from J, with 19 bases in between. The CDR3 sequence is 12 residues long. CDR3 region: CSVVDGVQMAFF. DNA of the CDR3: TGCAGCGTCGTAGACGGCGTTCAAATGGCTTTCTTT.